This record covers a single TCR beta chain. This clonotype occurred many times. This clone's antigen is unknown. Qualities for individual bases were not recorded, and no much larger clone is one base off. Sequencing was carried out with an Illumina NovaSeq 6000. Synthesis of TCR cDNA relied on 5'RACE template switching, a step that introduced a universal primer site along with unique molecular identifiers. cDNA synthesis was primed from both the TCR alpha and TCR beta constant segments. Two PCR steps were used to amplify libraries, with sample barcodes and sequencing adapters being added in the second step. Sequencing of libraries was done on Illumina HiSeq 2500 (2x100 bp) or NovaSeq (2x150 bp). The published analysis was carried out like this. Reads were demultiplexed and collapsed into UMI consensus sequences with MIGEC, and V(D)J alignment was performed with MiXCR. Using edgeR on replicate PBMC samples, clonotypes were called vaccine-responding if FDR was below 0.01 and the log2 fold change was above 5 up to day 15. Each bulk clonotype was labeled CD4 or CD8 based on which sequenced repertoire, CD4 or CD8, contained the clonotype at higher abundance. The public reads were quality trimmed at Q25 with fastp and then assembled into clones with MiXCR by TCRdb, keeping productive beta chains. Each entry is one CDR3 protein sequence, shown with its most common DNA and genes. What appears here as the V and J calls and clone size reflects TCRdb's work, not the paper's. The sample table holds a few hundred thousand distinct CDR3 sequences, of which 8.7% were seen once. About 3% of the sample comes from the top ten.

The cysteine opens and the phenylalanine closes a CDR3 of 13 amino acids. Just CDR3 DNA is preserved here, 39 bases in frame from base 1. Via the germline V gene, CDR1 is SGHTA and CDR2 FQGNSA. The V end loses 3 bases and the J end loses 6 bases, and a stretch of 8 bases separates them. The label giving this sample's treatment or condition can be read as: live attenuated yellow fever vaccine strain. A standard Ficoll-Paque protocol was used to isolate PBMCs from peripheral blood. Dynabeads CD4 and CD8 positive selection kits were used to isolate the CD4 and CD8 T-cell fractions. TriZol was used to extract RNA from bulk PBMCs, CD4 and CD8 fractions, and dextramer-positive and dextramer-negative fractions. The sample originates from a study of T cells after yellow fever vaccination (dated by TCRdb to between 2018 and 2021). Background for the entire study: Libraries from fractions with low cell numbers were prepared with the SMART-Seq v4 Ultra Low Input RNA kit. To follow T-cell clones before and after primary and booster YFV17D yellow fever vaccination, bulk TCR alpha and beta repertoires were sequenced over time. Two healthy male donors, one aged 18 to 30 and one aged 30 to 40 years, made up the cohort. Blood was drawn at multiple timepoints before and after primary and secondary immunization, with bulk PBMC replicates and cell subsets isolated.

Overall results and qualifications from the work: Because only two donors were included in the study, the extent to which the findings can be generalized is limited. A small fraction of clonotypes showed up in both the CD4 and CD8 compartments, probably as a result of convergent recombination. Most clones expanded after primary vaccination (around 97% of CD4 and roughly 90% of CD8) were re-detected after the booster, suggesting that broad memory maintenance occurred. The secondary T-cell response was weaker than the primary response but faster, peaking on day 5 instead of day 15. Computational filtering was needed because FACS-sorted repertoires could contain abundant contaminating clonotypes from the bulk population.

The rearrangement joined TRBV7-2 to TRBJ1-4; the D gene assignment is ambiguous. This clonotype originated in a man younger than 35 who received the YFV17D yellow fever vaccine. This sample comprised CD4+ T cells sorted from PBMCs, obtained 5 days after the yellow fever booster vaccination. This receptor has the CDR3 CASSLARDEKLFF. The DNA reads TGTGCCAGCAGCTTGGCCCGGGATGAAAAACTGTTTTTT. With all but the CDR3 taken from the reference TRBV7-2 and TRBJ1-4 genes, the full variable domain is: GAGVSQSPSNKVTEKGKDVELRCDPISGHTALYWYRQSLGQGLEFLIYFQGNSAPDKSGLPSDRFSAERTGGSVSTLTIQRTQQEDSAVYLCASSLARDEKLFFGSGTQLSVL.